The subject of this entry is one T cell receptor (beta chain). It was healthy bone marrow donors who served as donors. This sample is part of a study of cytomegalovirus exposure and HLA in healthy donors. The CDR3 totals 13 residues. Unmatched junction bases numbered 5, after V lost 6 bases and J lost 4 bases. The germline gives CDR1 GTSNPN, CDR2 SVGIG (reference sequence). 13 Jbeta primers and 60 Vbeta primers were used for the PCR. Clones were read by immunoSEQ multiplex PCR, and TCRdb kept only the in-frame ones, dropping some. Of 110,000 or so clones in the sample, 65% to 90% were seen once. Specimen: PBMCs. This receptor was taken from a man aged 30 to 45 in good health and CMV-seropositive. The chain carries TRBV30 and TRBJ1-5; the match to TRBD1 covers 8 bases. The CDR3 reads CACSQGGNQPQHF. In DNA, the CDR3 is TGTGCCTGTTCACAGGGGGGAAATCAGCCCCAGCATTTT.